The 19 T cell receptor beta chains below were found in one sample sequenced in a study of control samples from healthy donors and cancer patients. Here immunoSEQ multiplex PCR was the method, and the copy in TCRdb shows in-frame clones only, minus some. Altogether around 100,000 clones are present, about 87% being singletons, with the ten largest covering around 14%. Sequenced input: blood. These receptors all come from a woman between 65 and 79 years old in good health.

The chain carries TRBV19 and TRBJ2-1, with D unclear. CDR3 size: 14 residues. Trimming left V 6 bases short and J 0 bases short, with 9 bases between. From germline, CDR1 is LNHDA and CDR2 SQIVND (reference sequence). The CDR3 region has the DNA TGTGCCAGTAGGGCACCGAGCTCCTACAATGAGCAGTTCTTC. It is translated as CASRAPSSYNEQFF.

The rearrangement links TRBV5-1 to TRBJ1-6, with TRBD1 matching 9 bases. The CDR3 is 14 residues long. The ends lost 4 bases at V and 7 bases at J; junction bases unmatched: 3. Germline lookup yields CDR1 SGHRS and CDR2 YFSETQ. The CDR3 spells CASSGDRANSPLHF. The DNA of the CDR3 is TGCGCCAGCAGCGGGGACAGGGCCAATTCACCCCTCCACTTT. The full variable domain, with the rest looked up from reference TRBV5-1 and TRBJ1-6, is KAGVTQTPRYLIKTRGQQVTLSCSPISGHRSVSWYQQTPGQGLQFLFEYFSETQRNKGNFPGRFSGRQFSNSRSEMNVSTLELGDSALYLCASSGDRANSPLHFGNGTRLTVT.

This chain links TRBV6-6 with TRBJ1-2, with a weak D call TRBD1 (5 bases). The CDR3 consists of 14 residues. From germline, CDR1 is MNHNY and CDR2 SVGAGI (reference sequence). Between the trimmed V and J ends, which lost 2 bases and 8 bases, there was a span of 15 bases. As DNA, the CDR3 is TGTGCCAGCAGTTACGCTGACGGGGGAAGGGGCTACACCTTC. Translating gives CASSYADGGRGYTF.

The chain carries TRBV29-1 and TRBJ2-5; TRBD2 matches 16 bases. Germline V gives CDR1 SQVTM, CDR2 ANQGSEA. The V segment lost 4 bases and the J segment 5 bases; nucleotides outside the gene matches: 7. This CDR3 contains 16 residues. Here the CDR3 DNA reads TGCAGCGTTGGAGGGACTAGCGGGGGGGCAGGGGAGACCCAGTACTTC. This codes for CSVGGTSGGAGETQYF.

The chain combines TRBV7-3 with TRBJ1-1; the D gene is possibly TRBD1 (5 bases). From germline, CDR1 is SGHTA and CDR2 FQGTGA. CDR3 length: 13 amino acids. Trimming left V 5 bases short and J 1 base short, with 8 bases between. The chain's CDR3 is CASSNDRNTEAFF. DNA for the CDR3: TGTGCCAGCAGCAATGACAGGAACACTGAAGCTTTCTTT.

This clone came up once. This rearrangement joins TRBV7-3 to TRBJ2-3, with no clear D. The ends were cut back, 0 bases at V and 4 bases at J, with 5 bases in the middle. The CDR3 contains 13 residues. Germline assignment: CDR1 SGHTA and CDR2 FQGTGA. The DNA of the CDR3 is TGTGCCAGCAGCTTAACAATACCAGATACGCAGTATTTT. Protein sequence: CASSLTIPDTQYF.

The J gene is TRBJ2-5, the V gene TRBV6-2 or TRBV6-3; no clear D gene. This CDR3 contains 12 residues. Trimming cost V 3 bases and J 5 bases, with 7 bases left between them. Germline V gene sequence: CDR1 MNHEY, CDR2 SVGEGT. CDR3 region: CASSYRAETQYF. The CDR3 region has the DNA TGTGCCAGCAGTTATAGGGCGGAGACCCAGTACTTC.

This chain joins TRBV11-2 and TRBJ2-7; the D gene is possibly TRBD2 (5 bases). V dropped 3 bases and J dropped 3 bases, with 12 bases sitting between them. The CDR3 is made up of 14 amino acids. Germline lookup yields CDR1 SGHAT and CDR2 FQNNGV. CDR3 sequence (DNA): TGTGCCAGCAGCTTCGGGGTCTTTAGCTACGAGCAGTACTTC. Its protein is CASSFGVFSYEQYF.

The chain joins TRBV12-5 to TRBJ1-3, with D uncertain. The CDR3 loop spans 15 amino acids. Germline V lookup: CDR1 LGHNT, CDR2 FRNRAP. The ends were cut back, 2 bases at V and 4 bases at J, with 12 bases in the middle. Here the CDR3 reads CASGLTPPGGNTIYF. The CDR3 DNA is TGTGCTAGTGGTTTGACTCCTCCGGGAGGAAACACCATATATTTT. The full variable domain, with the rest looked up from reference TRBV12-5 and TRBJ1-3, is DARVTQTPRHKVTEMGQEVTMRCQPILGHNTVFWYRQTMMQGLELLAYFRNRAPLDDSGMPKDRFSAEMPDATLATLKIQPSEPRDSAVYFCASGLTPPGGNTIYFGEGSWLTVV.

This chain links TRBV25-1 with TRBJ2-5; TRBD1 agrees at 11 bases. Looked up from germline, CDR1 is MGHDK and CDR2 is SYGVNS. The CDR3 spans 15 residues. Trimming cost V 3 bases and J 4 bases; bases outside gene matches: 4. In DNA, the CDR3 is TGTGCCAGCAGTGATCGGGACAGGGGGGGAGAGACCCAGTACTTC. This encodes CASSDRDRGGETQYF. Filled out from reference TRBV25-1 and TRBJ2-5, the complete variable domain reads EADIYQTPRYLVIGTGKKITLECSQTMGHDKMYWYQQDPGMELHLIHYSYGVNSTEKGDLSSESTVSRIRTEHFPLTLESARPSHTSQYLCASSDRDRGGETQYFGPGTRLLVL.

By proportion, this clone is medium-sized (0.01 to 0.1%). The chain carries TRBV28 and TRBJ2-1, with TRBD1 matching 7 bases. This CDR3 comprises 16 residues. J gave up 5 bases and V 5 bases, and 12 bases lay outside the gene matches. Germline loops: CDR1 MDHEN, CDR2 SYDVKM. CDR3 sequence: CASSPTGKASNNEQFF. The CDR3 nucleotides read TGTGCCAGCAGTCCGACAGGGAAGGCCTCTAACAATGAGCAGTTCTTC. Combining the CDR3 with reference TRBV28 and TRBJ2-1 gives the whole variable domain DVKVTQSSRYLVKRTGEKVFLECVQDMDHENMFWYRQDPGLGLRLIYFSYDVKMKEKGDIPEGYSVSREKKERFSLILESASTNQTSMYLCASSPTGKASNNEQFFGPGTRLTVL.

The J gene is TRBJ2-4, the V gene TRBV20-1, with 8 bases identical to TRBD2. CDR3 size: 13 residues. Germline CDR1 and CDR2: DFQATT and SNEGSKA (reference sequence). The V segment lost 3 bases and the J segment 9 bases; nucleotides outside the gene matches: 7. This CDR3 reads CSASPGSGVIQYF. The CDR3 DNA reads TGCAGTGCTAGTCCGGGTAGCGGGGTCATTCAGTACTTC.

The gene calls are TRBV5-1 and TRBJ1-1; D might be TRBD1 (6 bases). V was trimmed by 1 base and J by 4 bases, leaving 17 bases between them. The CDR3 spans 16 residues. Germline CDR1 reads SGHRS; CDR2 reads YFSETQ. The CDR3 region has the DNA TGCGCCAGCAGCTTGAGAATCCAACAGGGCTCCACTGAAGCTTTCTTT. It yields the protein CASSLRIQQGSTEAFF. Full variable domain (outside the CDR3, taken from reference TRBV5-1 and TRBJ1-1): KAGVTQTPRYLIKTRGQQVTLSCSPISGHRSVSWYQQTPGQGLQFLFEYFSETQRNKGNFPGRFSGRQFSNSRSEMNVSTLELGDSALYLCASSLRIQQGSTEAFFGQGTRLTVV.

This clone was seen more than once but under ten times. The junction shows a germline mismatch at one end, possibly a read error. The CDR3 region has the DNA TGTGCCAGCAGCTTATTGAACTTCCGGACAGGGGTCCGCTTC. Its translation: CASSLLNFRTGVRF. V and J are TRBV7-9 and TRBJ1-2; 9 nucleotides agree with TRBD1. This CDR3 region has 14 residues. The germline gives CDR1 SEHNR, CDR2 FQNEAQ (reference sequence).

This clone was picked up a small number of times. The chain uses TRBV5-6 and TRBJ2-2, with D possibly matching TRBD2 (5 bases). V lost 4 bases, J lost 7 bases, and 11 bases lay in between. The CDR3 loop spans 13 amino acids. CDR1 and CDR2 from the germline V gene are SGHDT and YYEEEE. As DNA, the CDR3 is TGTGCCAGCAGCCCCGACTACGGCGGGGAGCTGTTTTTT. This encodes CASSPDYGGELFF.

CDR3 sequence reads: CASSDPPGTMNTEAFF. In nucleotides, the CDR3 is TGTGCCAGCAGTGACCCGCCAGGTACCATGAACACTGAAGCTTTCTTT. This rearrangement joins TRBV6-1 to TRBJ1-1; D call uncertain. The germline gives CDR1 MNHNS, CDR2 SASEGT. This CDR3 comprises 16 residues. The V end lost 3 bases, the J end lost 0 bases, and 14 bases lay between the germline ends.

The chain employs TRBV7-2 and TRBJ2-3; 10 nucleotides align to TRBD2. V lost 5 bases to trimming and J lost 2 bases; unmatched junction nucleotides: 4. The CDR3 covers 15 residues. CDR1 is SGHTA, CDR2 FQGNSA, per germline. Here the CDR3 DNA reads TGTGCCAGCAGCAAAACTAGCGGGATCACAGATACGCAGTATTTT. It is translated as CASSKTSGITDTQYF.

The CDR3 loop reads CASSLIGGGSEAFF. DNA of the CDR3: TGTGCCAGCAGCCTGATCGGGGGGGGCTCTGAAGCTTTCTTT. The J gene is TRBJ1-1, the V gene TRBV5-4; D is perhaps TRBD1 (6 bases). With 4 bases removed from V and 6 bases from J, the gap between germline ends came to 16 bases. The CDR3 extends over 14 amino acids. The V gene's germline CDR1 is SGHNT and CDR2 YYREEE (reference sequence).

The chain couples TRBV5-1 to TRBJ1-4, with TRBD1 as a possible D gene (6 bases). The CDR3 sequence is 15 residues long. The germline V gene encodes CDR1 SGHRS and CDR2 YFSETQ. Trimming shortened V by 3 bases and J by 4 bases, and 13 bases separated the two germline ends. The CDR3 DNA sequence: TGCGCCAGCAGCTCGCAGGGGTTAGGTAATGAAAAACTGTTTTTT. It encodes CASSSQGLGNEKLFF.